This paragraph covers one TCR beta chain sequence. The data originate from a study of blood T cell repertoires in COVID-19. The overall study: The cDNA or gDNA used as material had been derived from T cells, B-cell-depleted T cells, or PBMCs.

Trimming took 5 bases from V and 3 from J, leaving 10 bases between them. Germline values: CDR1 MNHEY, CDR2 SVGAGI. CDR3 length: 14 amino acids. The repertoire was sequenced with immunoSEQ multiplex PCR; TCRdb's copy has only in-frame clones and lacks some. The sample carries some 180,000 clones, approximately 85% recorded once. The chain uses TRBV6-5 and TRBJ1-4; weak D call: TRBD1 (6 bases). This receptor was identified in a woman in her sixties with acute or convalescent COVID-19. Sequencing input: peripheral blood. CDR3 in DNA: TGTGCCAGCAGTCGACAGGCCCCTAATGAAAAACTGTTTTTT. Its translation is CASSRQAPNEKLFF.